Each of the 2 T cell receptor beta chains below was sequenced from the same sample in a study of neurological immune-mediated disorders. TCRdb processed the 5' RACE reads anew with MiXCR; each CDR3 protein has one entry. The top ten clones hold 5.2% of a sample with 70,000 or so distinct CDR3 sequences, roughly 3% of them seen once. The source material was PBMCs. The receptors here all came from a woman aged 45-65 years with multiple sclerosis.

This clonotype came up many times. This chain uses TRBV5-6 with TRBJ1-3; D might be TRBD1 (6 bases). CDR1 and CDR2 (germline): SGHDT, YYEEEE. V was trimmed by 0 bases and J by 0 bases, leaving 10 bases between them. The CDR3 has 16 amino acids. DNA for the CDR3: TGTGCCAGCAGCTTGGCTGGGGGCGGCTCTGGAAACACCATATATTTT. It translates to CASSLAGGGSGNTIYF.

This clonotype was counted ten times or more. This chain connects TRBV10-3 to TRBJ1-2; unclear D gene. Germline loops: CDR1 ENHRY, CDR2 SYGVKD. The CDR3 has 12 residues. With 2 bases removed from V and 2 bases from J, the gap between germline ends came to 3 bases. The CDR3 region is CAISETNYGYTF. CDR3 DNA sequence: TGTGCCATCAGTGAGACAAACTATGGCTACACCTTC.